This T cell receptor (beta chain) was obtained from a study of human T cells and chemical hapten exposure. Individual cDNA molecules each carried unique molecular identifiers attached by the library. TCRdb re-derived calls from the RACE reads in MiXCR, one entry per CDR3 protein. The sample includes over 55,000 distinct CDR3 sequences, more than 9% of them seen just once. Germline V gene sequence: CDR1 SGHVS, CDR2 FQNEAQ. The length of the CDR3 is 14 residues. At least ten counts were recorded for this clonotype. Antigen: not known. Germline is not matched at one junction end, which may reflect a read error. Study conclusions and caveats: Expanded TCR counts at PT1 went up together with patch test score, a positive correlation.

Time point indicated: pre-sensitization, week 0. Treatment noted: therapeutic diphenylcyclopropenone sensitization with weekly scalp DPC. Blood draws came before every patch-test application. The chain joins TRBV7-8 to TRBJ2-7; 8 bases agree with TRBD2. This TCR derives from a man aged 35-49 years with alopecia areata. Some clones in this sample may be carry-over from other donors' samples. The sample here was whole blood, taken in connection with sensitization to the hapten diphenylcyclopropenone (DPC). The CDR3 spells CASSVAGSTYEQYF. CDR3 nucleotides: TGTGCCAGCAGCGTAGCGGGAAGTACCTACGAGCAGTACTTC.